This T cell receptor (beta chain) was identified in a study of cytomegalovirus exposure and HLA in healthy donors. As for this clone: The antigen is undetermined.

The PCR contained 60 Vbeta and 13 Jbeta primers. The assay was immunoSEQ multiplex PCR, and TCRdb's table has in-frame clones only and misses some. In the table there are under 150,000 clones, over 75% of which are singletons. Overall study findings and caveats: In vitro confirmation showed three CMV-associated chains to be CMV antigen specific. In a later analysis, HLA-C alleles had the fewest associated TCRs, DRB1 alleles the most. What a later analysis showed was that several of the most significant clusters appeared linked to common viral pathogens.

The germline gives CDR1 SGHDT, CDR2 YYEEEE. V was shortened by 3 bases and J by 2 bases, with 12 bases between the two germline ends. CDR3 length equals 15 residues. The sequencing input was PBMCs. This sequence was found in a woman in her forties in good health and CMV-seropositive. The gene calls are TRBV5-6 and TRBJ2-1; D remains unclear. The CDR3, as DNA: TGTGCCAGCAGCTACGCCGCGCGCACCTACAATGAGCAGTTCTTC. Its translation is CASSYAARTYNEQFF.